Shown below are 9 T cell receptor beta chains from a single sample sequenced in a study of blood T cell repertoires in COVID-19. The assay was immunoSEQ multiplex PCR, and TCRdb's table has in-frame clones only and misses some. The sample has around 140,000 clones; 76% are singletons. The material sequenced was peripheral blood. These receptors all come from a woman over 75 with active or convalescent COVID-19.

This clone occurred a few times. This rearrangement joins TRBV5-8 to TRBJ2-7, with D possibly TRBD2 on 6 matching bases. This CDR3 is 15 amino acids long. The germline gives CDR1 SGHTS, CDR2 YDEGEE. Trimming removed 3 bases from V and 3 bases from J, with 16 bases in between. This chain's CDR3 is CASSSAAGSNYEQYF. CDR3 bases: TGTGCCAGCAGCTCCGCCGCCGGGAGCAACTACGAGCAGTACTTC. Full variable domain (remainder filled in from reference TRBV5-8 and TRBJ2-7): EAGVTQSPTHLIKTRGQQATLRCSPISGHTSVYWYQQALGLGLQFLLWYDEGEERNRGNFPPRFSGRQFPNYSSELNVNALELEDSALYLCASSSAAGSNYEQYFGPGTRLTVT.

The chain recombines TRBV20-1 with TRBJ1-1; possible D gene TRBD1, 5 bases. V lost 3 bases to trimming and J lost 4 bases, with 6 bases between them. The CDR3 is made up of 11 amino acids. From germline, CDR1 is DFQATT and CDR2 SNEGSKA (reference sequence). The DNA for the CDR3 is TGCAGTGCTAGGCAGGGCACTGAAGCTTTCTTT. Amino acid sequence: CSARQGTEAFF.

The chain uses TRBV3-1 (or the pseudogene TRBV3-2) and TRBJ2-2; D possibly corresponds to TRBD2 (5 bases). Germline-derived CDR1 and CDR2 are LGHDT and YNNKEL (reference sequence). This CDR3 is built from 15 residues. V lost 4 bases and J lost 3, with 12 bases in between. The CDR3, as DNA: TGTGCCAGCAGCCGGAGGAACAGCGACACCGGGGAGCTGTTTTTT. This sequence encodes CASSRRNSDTGELFF.

The chain uses TRBV18 and TRBJ1-1; 8 nucleotides align to TRBD1. The V gene end was trimmed by 0 bases and the J gene end by 1 base; junction bases not matched to a gene: 1. Looked up from germline, CDR1 is KGHSH and CDR2 is LQKENI. CDR3 length: 15 amino acids. CDR3 loop: CASSPPTGGNTEAFF. The CDR3 nucleotides are TGTGCCAGCTCACCACCAACAGGGGGGAACACTGAAGCTTTCTTT.

The V call is TRBV5-4, the J call TRBJ1-1; 10 nucleotides match TRBD1. CDR3 size: 15 residues. Per the germline V gene, CDR1 is SGHNT and CDR2 is YYREEE (reference sequence). V lost 0 bases to trimming and J lost 2 bases; unmatched junction nucleotides: 1. The DNA for the CDR3 is TGTGCCAGCAGCTTGGGACAGGGGGCCAACACTGAAGCTTTCTTT. Its translation: CASSLGQGANTEAFF.

The chain is built from TRBV9 and TRBJ1-4; TRBD1 might be the D (5 bases). Trimming stripped 0 bases from V and 5 bases from J, with 14 bases between. This CDR3 has 16 residues. Germline-derived CDR1 and CDR2 are SGDLS and YYNGEE. For the CDR3, the DNA is TGTGCCAGCAGCGTAGGGATAGGGGTGGGGAATGAAAAACTGTTTTTT. Its translation is CASSVGIGVGNEKLFF.

The chain employs TRBV7-9 and TRBJ1-3; D is ambiguous. Germline-derived CDR1 and CDR2 are SEHNR and FQNEAQ (reference sequence). The CDR3 spans 13 residues. V lost 8 bases, J lost 1 base, and 9 bases lay in between. The DNA of the CDR3 is TGTGCCAGCGGCCCGGGATCTGGAAACACCATATATTTT. Its translation is CASGPGSGNTIYF.

The V call is TRBV6-5, the J call TRBJ2-7; no clear D. Deletions cut 3 bases from V and 2 bases from J, with 11 bases between. Germline CDR1 is MNHEY and CDR2 is SVGAGI. This CDR3 is 14 amino acids long. The CDR3 DNA follows: TGTGCCAGCAGTTATGGGCAGATGGCCTACGAGCAGTACTTC. Translating it yields CASSYGQMAYEQYF.

This clone has just a few counts. V and J are TRBV18 and TRBJ1-2; D is unclear. The CDR3 is made up of 13 amino acids. CDR1 is KGHSH and CDR2 is LQKENI in the germline V gene. V was cut by 2 bases and J by 6 bases, with 10 bases left in between. The CDR3 loop is CASSPGRADGYTF. In DNA, the CDR3 is TGTGCCAGCTCACCAGGGAGGGCGGATGGCTACACCTTC.